Below, 32 T cell receptor beta chains from the same sample are listed, as sequenced in a study of blood T cell repertoires in COVID-19. Produced via immunoSEQ multiplex PCR; TCRdb's table is partial and in-frame only. The sample carries 250,000 to 300,000 clones, around nine tenths recorded once. Sequenced sample: peripheral blood. These receptors were obtained from a woman aged 25-40 years with COVID-19, enrolled during active disease.

The chain combines TRBV11-2 with TRBJ2-3, with 10 bases fitting TRBD1. The CDR3 is made up of 16 amino acids. Germline V gene data show CDR1 as SGHAT and CDR2 as FQNNGV. V trimming: 4 bases; J trimming: 4 bases; junction bases outside the gene matches: 8. CDR3 nucleotides: TGTGCCAGCAGCTCGTACCGGGACAGGGGTCCAGATACGCAGTATTTT. This encodes CASSSYRDRGPDTQYF.

The chain is built from TRBV7-2 and TRBJ2-1; D possibly corresponds to TRBD2 (6 bases). This CDR3 has 13 residues. V was pared by 4 bases and J by 2 bases, with 6 bases between. Germline values: CDR1 SGHTA, CDR2 FQGNSA. CDR3 sequence: CASSWGAYNEQFF. The DNA of the CDR3 is TGTGCCAGCAGCTGGGGGGCCTACAATGAGCAGTTCTTC.

This clone was observed a handful of times. This chain uses TRBV11-3 with TRBJ2-1, with D unresolved. This CDR3 contains 15 residues. V shed 5 bases and J shed 0 bases, with 11 bases lying between them. Germline assignment: CDR1 SGHNT and CDR2 YENEEA. CDR3 sequence reads: CASSPHKRSYNEQFF. The CDR3 DNA follows: TGTGCCAGCAGCCCTCACAAACGCTCCTACAATGAGCAGTTCTTC.

The chain couples TRBV5-1 to TRBJ1-1, with TRBD1 matching over 7 bases. Germline V CDR1 and CDR2: SGHRS, YFSETQ. V was pared by 0 bases and J by 0 bases, with 5 bases of the junction left unmatched. The CDR3 is made up of 16 amino acids. CDR3 protein: CASSLELGQVNTEAFF. CDR3 nucleotides: TGCGCCAGCAGCTTGGAATTAGGACAGGTGAACACTGAAGCTTTCTTT.

The genes are TRBV6-5 and TRBJ2-7; D is uncertain. V dropped 2 bases and J dropped 4 bases, with 12 bases sitting between them. The V gene's germline CDR1 is MNHEY and CDR2 SVGAGI. This CDR3 is 14 amino acids long. The CDR3 region is CASSYGGLGYEQYF. The CDR3 coding sequence is TGTGCCAGCAGTTACGGCGGCCTGGGTTACGAGCAGTACTTC.

The J gene is TRBJ2-7, the V gene TRBV6-6, with D maybe TRBD2 (6 bases). The CDR3 covers 13 residues. V was cut by 8 bases and J by 2 bases, with 13 bases left in between. Germline CDR1 is MNHNY and CDR2 is SVGAGI (reference sequence). CDR3 amino acids: CASRKAGTYEQYF. DNA for the CDR3: TGTGCCAGCCGAAAGGCGGGGACCTACGAGCAGTACTTC.

The J gene is TRBJ1-1, the V gene TRBV27; the match to TRBD1 covers 9 bases. This CDR3 has 14 residues. CDR1 MNHEY and CDR2 SMNVEV come from the germline V gene (reference sequence). Trimming at V came to 2 bases and at J to 4 bases, leaving 2 bases not matched to a gene. The CDR3 DNA reads TGTGCCAGCAGTTTAGGGACAGGGACCACTGAAGCTTTCTTT. It encodes CASSLGTGTTEAFF.

This CDR3 reads CASSSAGGLSNQPQHF. The CDR3 nucleotides are TGTGCCAGCAGTTCTGCGGGGGGGCTAAGCAATCAGCCCCAGCATTTT. The chain is built from TRBV6-6 and TRBJ1-5; D might be TRBD1 (6 bases). In germline, CDR1 is MNHNY, CDR2 SVGAGI (reference sequence). V lost 4 bases and J lost 1, with 14 bases in between. The CDR3 is 16 amino acids.

This sequence joins TRBV7-2 and TRBJ2-2; 12 bases are shared with TRBD2. The CDR3 is made up of 17 amino acids. The ends lost 4 bases at V and 7 bases at J; junction bases unmatched: 10. Germline V gives CDR1 SGHTA, CDR2 FQGNSA. CDR3 DNA sequence: TGTGCCAGCAGCTCCCCTCTAGCGGGGGGGCCTGGCGGGGAGCTGTTTTTT. Its translation is CASSSPLAGGPGGELFF. Complete variable domain (other parts from reference TRBV7-2 and TRBJ2-2): GAGVSQSPSNKVTEKGKDVELRCDPISGHTALYWYRQSLGQGLEFLIYFQGNSAPDKSGLPSDRFSAERTGGSVSTLTIQRTQQEDSAVYLCASSSPLAGGPGGELFFGEGSRLTVL.

The chain joins TRBV5-6 to TRBJ2-1; 9 nucleotides agree with TRBD2. V lost 4 bases and J lost 7; bases outside the gene matches: 12. Germline CDR1 and CDR2: SGHDT and YYEEEE. The CDR3 loop spans 16 amino acids. CDR3: CASSPEGGGAGNEQFF. The CDR3 nucleotides read TGTGCCAGCAGCCCGGAGGGCGGGGGGGCTGGAAATGAGCAGTTCTTC.

The rearrangement uses TRBV6-1 and TRBJ2-3, with 8 bases identical to TRBD2. V was pared by 2 bases and J by 6 bases, with 7 bases of the junction left unmatched. The CDR3 has 15 amino acids. Germline V gives CDR1 MNHNS, CDR2 SASEGT. CDR3 residues: CASSEMAGGLDTQYF. The CDR3 coding sequence is TGTGCCAGCAGTGAAATGGCGGGGGGCCTCGATACGCAGTATTTT.

This CDR3 is CASSQGQGVAEAFF. CDR3 coding DNA: TGCGCCAGCAGCCAGGGACAGGGGGTCGCTGAAGCTTTCTTT. This chain joins TRBV4-1 and TRBJ1-1; 11 nucleotides match TRBD1. Germline lookup yields CDR1 MGHRA and CDR2 YSYEKL. The length of the CDR3 is 14 residues. With V trimmed by 3 bases and J by 6 bases, 3 bases remained unmatched.

The chain employs TRBV1 and TRBJ2-2; TRBD2, as called in the table, went unchecked against the DNA. TRBV1 is marked as a pseudogene. CDR3 size: 14 residues. The CDR3 nucleotides read TGCACCAGAGTTGGTTCGTCTCTAACCGGGGAGCTGTTTTTT. Its translation is CTRVGSSLTGELFF.

The rearrangement joins TRBV28 to TRBJ2-7; the D gene is possibly TRBD1 (5 bases). The CDR3 length is 13 residues. V lost 5 bases, J lost 4 bases, and 12 bases lay in between. CDR1 is MDHEN and CDR2 is SYDVKM in the germline V gene. DNA for the CDR3: TGTGCCAGCAGTCAGGGAACTAAGTACGAGCAGTACTTC. This translates into CASSQGTKYEQYF.

The rearrangement uses TRBV19 and TRBJ2-3; 12 bases fit TRBD2. This CDR3 has 16 amino acids. V lost 6 bases to trimming and J lost 2 bases; unmatched junction nucleotides: 6. Germline V gene sequence: CDR1 LNHDA, CDR2 SQIVND (reference sequence). The CDR3 DNA sequence: TGTGCCAGTAGACTAGCGGGGGGCCCGTACACAGATACGCAGTATTTT. It codes for CASRLAGGPYTDTQYF.

J is TRBJ2-7 and V is TRBV19; TRBD1 is a possible D gene (5 bases). Per the germline V gene, CDR1 is LNHDA and CDR2 is SQIVND (reference sequence). The CDR3 is 15 residues long. The V end was cut by 5 bases, the J end by 0 bases, with 14 bases between. CDR3 DNA: TGTGCCAGTAGTCCCGACGACAGTAGCTCCTACGAGCAGTACTTC. The encoded protein is CASSPDDSSSYEQYF.

The chain is built from TRBV10-3 and TRBJ1-1; perhaps TRBD1 as D (6 bases). Trimming shortened V by 8 bases and J by 1 base, and 14 bases separated the two germline ends. The CDR3 sequence is 14 residues long. Germline values: CDR1 ENHRY, CDR2 SYGVKD. CDR3 amino acids: CAIGQGKANTEAFF. CDR3 sequence (DNA): TGTGCCATCGGGCAGGGGAAGGCGAACACTGAAGCTTTCTTT.

There are a few counts of this clone. This chain's CDR3 is CASSAGTGAGYTF. The CDR3 DNA reads as TGTGCCAGTAGCGCTGGGACAGGGGCCGGCTACACCTTC. The V call is TRBV19, the J call TRBJ1-2; 10 positions match TRBD1. CDR1 and CDR2 from the germline V gene are LNHDA and SQIVND (reference sequence). This CDR3 contains 13 residues. Germline trimming cut 6 bases from V and 8 bases from J; bases unmatched to any gene: 6.

This chain links TRBV7-9 with TRBJ1-1; 10 bases agree with TRBD1. The CDR3 sequence is 15 residues long. CDR1 is SEHNR, CDR2 FQNEAQ, per germline (reference sequence). After removal of 6 bases from V and 5 bases from J, the junction contained 9 bases not matched to a gene. CDR3 amino acids: CASSSGQGDETEAFF. Here the CDR3 DNA reads TGTGCCAGCAGTTCCGGACAGGGGGACGAAACTGAAGCTTTCTTT.

This chain uses TRBV30 with TRBJ1-2; D gene ambiguous. There are 11 residues in the CDR3. V lost 0 bases, J lost 8 bases, and 7 bases lay in between. Germline V gives CDR1 GTSNPN, CDR2 SVGIG (reference sequence). In nucleotides, the CDR3 is TGTGCCTGGAGTGTATCTAGGGGCTACACCTTC. Protein product: CAWSVSRGYTF.

V usage is TRBV10-3 and J usage is TRBJ2-5, with D possibly being TRBD1 (5 bases). The CDR3 contains 14 residues. Germline lookup yields CDR1 ENHRY and CDR2 SYGVKD. Trimming removed 5 bases at V and 4 bases at J, with 14 bases between. As DNA, the CDR3 is TGTGCCATCAGTTCCCTCCAGGGTGGAGAGACCCAGTACTTC. Translated: CAISSLQGGETQYF.

The V and J genes are TRBV3-1 (or the pseudogene TRBV3-2) and TRBJ2-7, with D perhaps TRBD1 (6 bases). The CDR3 totals 16 residues. From germline, CDR1 is LGHDT and CDR2 YNNKEL (reference sequence). V lost 0 bases to trimming and J lost 0 bases, with 12 bases between them. The CDR3 DNA reads as TGTGCCAGCAGCCAAGAAACAGGGTTGGTCTCCTACGAGCAGTACTTC. Translating gives CASSQETGLVSYEQYF.

The chain links TRBV7-8 to TRBJ2-2, with D possibly matching TRBD2 (6 bases). This CDR3 has 14 amino acids. V lost 5 bases and J 5 bases, leaving 12 bases between the germline ends. CDR1 and CDR2 from the germline V gene are SGHVS and FQNEAQ. The CDR3 nucleotides read TGTGCCAGCAGCGGGGACTTGATAACCGGGGAGCTGTTTTTT. Translation gives CASSGDLITGELFF.

The chain has TRBV2 and TRBJ2-5, with D perhaps TRBD2 (6 bases). The germline V gene encodes CDR1 SNHLY and CDR2 FYNNEI. The V gene lost 3 bases and the J gene lost 5 bases, with 16 bases spanning the gap. The CDR3 runs 15 residues. The CDR3 reads CASSEGRAGSETQYF. CDR3 in DNA: TGTGCCAGCAGTGAGGGCAGGGCGGGATCGGAGACCCAGTACTTC. Looking up the rest from reference TRBV2 and TRBJ2-5 gives the full variable domain: EPEVTQTPSHQVTQMGQEVILRCVPISNHLYFYWYRQILGQKVEFLVSFYNNEISEKSEIFDDQFSVERPDGSNFTLKIRSTKLEDSAMYFCASSEGRAGSETQYFGPGTRLLVL.

V usage is TRBV12-3 or TRBV12-4 and J usage is TRBJ1-2; weak D call: TRBD1 (5 bases). The ends were cut back, 0 bases at V and 8 bases at J, with 10 bases in the middle. The CDR3 runs 13 residues. CDR3 DNA sequence: TGTGCCAGCAGTTTAGCCAGGAGGGGAGGCTACACCTTC. Its translation is CASSLARRGGYTF.

The J gene is TRBJ1-2, the V gene TRBV10-3; unclear D gene. Germline V CDR1 and CDR2: ENHRY, SYGVKD. The CDR3 has 13 residues. Between the trimmed V and J ends, which lost 3 bases and 6 bases, there was a span of 11 bases. CDR3 sequence: CAISDEGADGYTF. CDR3 sequence (DNA): TGTGCCATCAGTGATGAAGGAGCCGATGGCTACACCTTC.

The rearrangement joins TRBV27 to TRBJ1-1, with a possible D match to TRBD1 (5 bases). Germline CDR1 and CDR2: MNHEY and SMNVEV (reference sequence). There are 13 residues in the CDR3. Trimming stripped 4 bases from V and 6 bases from J, with 12 bases between. The CDR3 DNA sequence: TGTGCCAGCAGTTCCGACGGGGGGTCTGAAGCTTTCTTT. The encoded protein is CASSSDGGSEAFF.

The chain employs TRBV2 and TRBJ1-1; D uncertain. Germline CDR1 is SNHLY and CDR2 is FYNNEI. The CDR3 has 14 amino acids. The V and J ends lost 6 bases and 0 bases respectively, with 11 bases between them. This chain's CDR3 is CASSAQQVNTEAFF. DNA for the CDR3: TGTGCCAGCAGCGCCCAGCAGGTGAACACTGAAGCTTTCTTT.

The J gene is TRBJ1-6, the V gene TRBV5-6, with 7 bases matching TRBD1. The germline V gene encodes CDR1 SGHDT and CDR2 YYEEEE. V dropped 0 bases and J dropped 7; count of bases not matched to a gene: 4. The CDR3 length is 15 residues. The CDR3 sequence is CASSLVGGGNSPLHF. The CDR3 region has the DNA TGTGCCAGCAGCTTGGTAGGGGGCGGGAATTCACCCCTCCACTTT.

The J gene is TRBJ1-2, the V gene TRBV11-2, with D perhaps TRBD1 (5 bases). The V end was cut by 4 bases, the J end by 4 bases, with 16 bases between. CDR3 length: 15 amino acids. CDR1 and CDR2 from the germline V gene are SGHAT and FQNNGV. The CDR3 DNA follows: TGTGCCAGCAGCTCTTACCGCGACAGAAGCTATGGCTACACCTTC. Translating it yields CASSSYRDRSYGYTF.

The chain couples TRBV2 to TRBJ2-3; 9 nucleotides agree with TRBD2. The CDR3 is 14 amino acids. Trimming took 7 bases from V and 2 from J; bases not matched to a gene: 4. The germline V gene encodes CDR1 SNHLY and CDR2 FYNNEI. CDR3 in amino acids: CASIAGDYTDTQYF. CDR3 sequence (DNA): TGTGCCAGCATAGCGGGGGACTACACAGATACGCAGTATTTT.

The genes are TRBV18 and TRBJ2-2; possible D gene TRBD2, 5 bases. The germline CDR1 and CDR2 sequences are KGHSH and LQKENI. The CDR3 is made up of 16 amino acids. V dropped 6 bases and J dropped 1 base, with 15 bases sitting between them. The CDR3 loop is CASSQSTGVNTGELFF. Here the CDR3 DNA reads TGTGCCAGCTCTCAGAGTACCGGGGTGAACACCGGGGAGCTGTTTTTT.